Each of the 26 T cell receptor beta chains below was sequenced from the same sample in a study of cytomegalovirus exposure and HLA in healthy donors. The method was immunoSEQ multiplex PCR; TCRdb's version includes in-frame clones alone and lacks a portion of them. The sample gives around 86,000 clones, approximately 93% of which show up once; about 1.1% is in the top ten. Sequences were obtained from PBMCs. These receptors originate from a woman in her 30s in good health and CMV-seropositive.

The J gene is TRBJ2-5, the V gene TRBV7-9, with 13 bases fitting TRBD2. Germline V gene lookup returns CDR1 SEHNR and CDR2 FQNEAQ (reference sequence). The V gene end was trimmed by 5 bases and the J gene end by 2 bases; junction bases not matched to a gene: 11. CDR3 length equals 18 residues. The DNA of the CDR3 is TGTGCCAGCAGCCGGACTAGCGGGAGACGGTTGGGTCAAGAGACCCAGTACTTC. Translation: CASSRTSGRRLGQETQYF.

The chain combines TRBV6-5 with TRBJ2-3; 8 positions match TRBD1. This CDR3 region has 12 residues. CDR1 is MNHEY, CDR2 SVGAGI, per germline. J gave up 14 bases and V 6 bases, and 10 bases lay outside the gene matches. The CDR3 region has the DNA TGTGCCAGCAGCCCCGGACAGGGCGTGGGGTATTTT. Protein product: CASSPGQGVGYF.

The rearrangement uses TRBV4-2 and TRBJ2-1; 9 positions match TRBD1. The CDR3 is made up of 17 amino acids. Germline V gene lookup returns CDR1 LGHNA and CDR2 YNFKEQ. Losses at the gene ends were 1 base for V and 6 bases for J; bases not matched to a gene: 10. The DNA of the CDR3 is TGTGCCAGCAGCCAAGGGGCGGATCCGACAGGGGGCAATGAGCAGTTCTTC. Residues: CASSQGADPTGGNEQFF.

The chain combines TRBV15 with TRBJ1-2; TRBD1 matches 8 bases. The CDR3 contains 15 residues. Germline-derived CDR1 and CDR2 are LNHNV and YYDKDF (reference sequence). The trim removed 3 bases at V and 2 bases at J, leaving 5 bases unmatched. The chain's CDR3 is CATSSWDRMNYGYTF. The DNA of the CDR3 is TGTGCCACCAGCAGCTGGGACAGGATGAACTATGGCTACACCTTC.

The chain has TRBV6-1 and TRBJ1-3; D gene ambiguous. V was clipped by 6 bases and J by 0 bases, with 9 bases between them. The CDR3 length is 14 residues. Germline lookup yields CDR1 MNHNS and CDR2 SASEGT. The CDR3 DNA reads TGTGCCAGCAGGTCGTTCAGCTCTGGAAACACCATATATTTT. Its protein product is CASRSFSSGNTIYF.

The rearrangement joins TRBV9 to TRBJ2-6; D call uncertain. This CDR3 region has 15 residues. CDR1 and CDR2 (germline): SGDLS, YYNGEE. V dropped 3 bases and J dropped 0 bases, with 7 bases sitting between them. CDR3 sequence reads: CASSAFLSGANVLTF. In nucleotides, the CDR3 is TGTGCCAGCAGCGCTTTCCTCTCTGGGGCCAACGTCCTGACTTTC. Using reference TRBV9 and TRBJ2-6 for the parts outside the CDR3, the full variable domain is DSGVTQTPKHLITATGQRVTLRCSPRSGDLSVYWYQQSLDQGLQFLIQYYNGEERAKGNILERFSAQQFPDLHSELNLSSLELGDSALYFCASSAFLSGANVLTFGAGSRLTVL.

V is TRBV6-5 and J is TRBJ2-7, with D maybe TRBD2 (5 bases). The CDR3 extends over 14 amino acids. V lost 7 bases and J lost 2, with 15 bases in between. Germline V gene sequence: CDR1 MNHEY, CDR2 SVGAGI. CDR3 region: CASTETGTPYEQYF. The CDR3 DNA reads as TGTGCCAGCACAGAGACGGGAACTCCCTACGAGCAGTACTTC.

This chain uses TRBV9 with TRBJ2-3; the D is unclear. V was shortened by 0 bases and J by 0 bases, with 11 bases between the two germline ends. There are 16 residues in the CDR3. CDR1 and CDR2 from the germline V gene are SGDLS and YYNGEE. CDR3 DNA sequence: TGTGCCAGCAGCGTAGTGCCTCAAACAAGCACAGATACGCAGTATTTT. It codes for CASSVVPQTSTDTQYF.

The chain combines TRBV11-3 with TRBJ1-1; possibly TRBD1 for D (6 bases). V was shortened by 5 bases and J by 8 bases, with 15 bases between the two germline ends. The CDR3 runs 13 residues. Germline V CDR1 and CDR2: SGHNT, YENEEA. CDR3: CASSPTRGTEAFF. CDR3 sequence (DNA): TGTGCCAGCAGCCCAACGAGGGGGACCGAAGCTTTCTTT.

The chain is built from TRBV25-1 and TRBJ1-3; tentatively, D is TRBD1 (5 bases). V lost 4 bases to trimming and J lost 4 bases, with 8 bases between them. Germline CDR1 MGHDK, CDR2 SYGVNS. The CDR3 length is 13 residues. CDR3 sequence: CASSGQGGNTIYF. CDR3 coding DNA: TGTGCCAGCAGTGGCCAGGGAGGAAACACCATATATTTT.

The genes are TRBV12-5 and TRBJ2-1, with 11 bases that match TRBD2. V gave up 3 bases and J gave up 6 bases; unmatched junction bases: 4. The CDR3 loop spans 15 amino acids. Germline V gene lookup returns CDR1 LGHNT and CDR2 FRNRAP. The DNA of the CDR3 is TGTGCTAGTGGTTTTAGCGGGAGGGCCTTCAATGAGCAGTTCTTC. As protein: CASGFSGRAFNEQFF.

V usage is TRBV4-1 and J usage is TRBJ2-4; TRBD2 agrees at 8 bases. V lost 4 bases, J lost 4 bases, and 3 bases stayed unmatched. The germline CDR1 and CDR2 sequences are MGHRA and YSYEKL. The CDR3 spans 14 residues. Here the CDR3 DNA reads TGCGCCAGCAGCCTTAGCGGGACAAAAAACATTCAGTACTTC. It translates to CASSLSGTKNIQYF.

This clone was counted once. The chain carries TRBV19 and TRBJ1-1; D uncertain. Germline CDR1 reads LNHDA; CDR2 reads SQIVND (reference sequence). This CDR3 region has 12 residues. V dropped 7 bases and J dropped 8 bases, with 14 bases sitting between them. CDR3 region: CASTIRLGEAFF. CDR3 nucleotides: TGTGCCAGTACTATTCGCCTCGGGGAAGCTTTCTTT.

The chain combines TRBV19 with TRBJ1-1; D is perhaps TRBD1 (5 bases). V was trimmed by 6 bases and J by 4 bases, leaving 12 bases between them. The CDR3 has 13 amino acids. CDR1 is LNHDA and CDR2 is SQIVND in the germline V gene (reference sequence). As DNA, the CDR3 is TGTGCCAGTAGCCCCGGGCAGGGCACTGAAGCTTTCTTT. It is translated as CASSPGQGTEAFF.

CDR3: CASSPGTGDEKLFF. The DNA of the CDR3 is TGTGCCAGCAGCCCCGGAACCGGGGATGAAAAACTGTTTTTT. The chain combines TRBV7-6 with TRBJ1-4, with unresolved D. Germline CDR1 reads SGHVS; CDR2 reads FNYEAQ. The CDR3 has 14 residues. V shed 5 bases and J shed 6 bases, with 13 bases lying between them.

This chain joins TRBV6-1 and TRBJ1-2, with TRBD1 as a possible D gene (6 bases). Germline V gives CDR1 MNHNS, CDR2 SASEGT. This CDR3 contains 15 residues. V was clipped by 3 bases and J by 5 bases, with 16 bases between them. This CDR3 is CASSEIQTGAYGYTF. DNA for the CDR3: TGTGCCAGCAGTGAGATACAGACAGGTGCTTATGGCTACACCTTC.

This clone was seen a single time. V usage is TRBV5-1 and J usage is TRBJ2-5; 10 bases line up with TRBD2. From germline, CDR1 is SGHRS and CDR2 YFSETQ. CDR3 length: 17 amino acids. V shed 4 bases, J shed 4 bases, and the junction held 13 bases outside the gene matches. The CDR3 is CASSTTGTSVVAETQYF. Written as DNA, the CDR3 is TGCGCCAGCAGCACCACCGGGACTAGCGTTGTTGCAGAGACCCAGTACTTC.

The gene calls are TRBV28 and TRBJ2-7; 7 nucleotides agree with TRBD1. V was pared by 5 bases and J by 2 bases, with 12 bases of the junction left unmatched. Germline loops: CDR1 MDHEN, CDR2 SYDVKM. The CDR3 is made up of 16 amino acids. The CDR3 here is CASSLRQGSRTYEQYF. CDR3 bases: TGTGCCAGCAGTCTCCGACAGGGATCCCGGACCTACGAGCAGTACTTC. The full variable domain, completed using reference TRBV28 and TRBJ2-7, is DVKVTQSSRYLVKRTGEKVFLECVQDMDHENMFWYRQDPGLGLRLIYFSYDVKMKEKGDIPEGYSVSREKKERFSLILESASTNQTSMYLCASSLRQGSRTYEQYFGPGTRLTVT.

The chain links TRBV6-5 to TRBJ2-1, with 12 bases lining up with TRBD2. The ends lost 7 bases at V and 9 bases at J; junction bases unmatched: 10. Germline CDR1 is MNHEY and CDR2 is SVGAGI. The CDR3 loop spans 15 amino acids. DNA of the CDR3: TGTGCCAGCAATGAGAGACTAGCGGGAGCAGGTGAGCAGTTCTTC. Translated: CASNERLAGAGEQFF.

V and J are TRBV29-1 and TRBJ2-3; 9 bases are shared with TRBD1. The CDR3 extends over 14 amino acids. J was trimmed by 6 bases and V by 6 bases; bases with no gene match: 10. CDR1 is SQVTM and CDR2 is ANQGSEA in the germline V gene. The CDR3: CSVGTGPSLDTQYF. CDR3 nucleotide sequence: TGCAGCGTGGGGACAGGGCCTAGCCTGGATACGCAGTATTTT.

The chain recombines TRBV11-2 with TRBJ2-7; 7 bases are a match to TRBD2. CDR3 size: 15 residues. CDR1 and CDR2 (germline): SGHAT, FQNNGV. Trimming removed 5 bases from V and 0 bases from J; junction bases left unmatched: 7. This CDR3 is CASSPQGGSSYEQYF. DNA of the CDR3: TGTGCCAGCAGCCCCCAGGGCGGGAGCTCCTACGAGCAGTACTTC.

J is TRBJ2-2 and V is TRBV5-1, with D possibly TRBD1 on 6 matching bases. Between the trimmed V and J ends, which lost 4 bases and 2 bases, there was a span of 15 bases. CDR1 and CDR2 (germline): SGHRS, YFSETQ. CDR3 size: 16 residues. CDR3 sequence: CASSPVAQGNTGELFF. The CDR3 DNA follows: TGCGCCAGCAGCCCGGTCGCACAGGGCAACACCGGGGAGCTGTTTTTT. Looking up the rest from reference TRBV5-1 and TRBJ2-2 gives the full variable domain: KAGVTQTPRYLIKTRGQQVTLSCSPISGHRSVSWYQQTPGQGLQFLFEYFSETQRNKGNFPGRFSGRQFSNSRSEMNVSTLELGDSALYLCASSPVAQGNTGELFFGEGSRLTVL.

The chain employs TRBV11-2 and TRBJ2-1, with TRBD2 matching over 7 bases. V shed 3 bases and J 9 bases; nucleotides not matched to a gene: 2. CDR1 and CDR2 (germline): SGHAT, FQNNGV. The CDR3 spans 12 residues. CDR3 region: CASSFPGGEQFF. Written as DNA, the CDR3 is TGTGCCAGCAGCTTTCCGGGGGGTGAGCAGTTCTTC. The full variable domain, rest sourced from reference TRBV11-2 and TRBJ2-1, is EAGVAQSPRYKIIEKRQSVAFWCNPISGHATLYWYQQILGQGPKLLIQFQNNGVVDDSQLPKDRFSAERLKGVDSTLKIQPAKLEDSAVYLCASSFPGGEQFFGPGTRLTVL.

The genes are TRBV7-2 and TRBJ2-1; D possibly corresponds to TRBD2 (6 bases). The CDR3 runs to 17 residues. The V end lost 6 bases, the J end lost 5 bases, and 23 bases lay between the germline ends. CDR1 and CDR2 (germline): SGHTA, FQGNSA. The CDR3 nucleotides are TGTGCCAGCAGTCAAATAGGAGGAGGGTTATTCGACAATGAGCAGTTCTTC. Amino acids: CASSQIGGGLFDNEQFF.

The chain links TRBV7-8 to TRBJ1-2; no clear D. From germline, CDR1 is SGHVS and CDR2 FQNEAQ. CDR3 size: 15 residues. The V end was cut by 1 base, the J end by 5 bases, with 14 bases between. In DNA, the CDR3 is TGTGCCAGCAGCTTAGTTGGGTATGGAGGGTATGGCTACACCTTC. Its translation: CASSLVGYGGYGYTF.

Regarding this clone: The sample has other DNA sequences that encode this CDR3 too. V usage is TRBV27 and J usage is TRBJ2-1, with D perhaps TRBD2 (6 bases). The CDR3 loop spans 14 amino acids. V lost 6 bases to trimming and J lost 1 base, with 10 bases between them. CDR1 MNHEY and CDR2 SMNVEV come from the germline V gene (reference sequence). This chain's CDR3 is CASSPGGSYNEQFF. CDR3 nucleotides: TGTGCCAGCAGCCCCGGGGGTTCCTACAATGAGCAGTTCTTC.